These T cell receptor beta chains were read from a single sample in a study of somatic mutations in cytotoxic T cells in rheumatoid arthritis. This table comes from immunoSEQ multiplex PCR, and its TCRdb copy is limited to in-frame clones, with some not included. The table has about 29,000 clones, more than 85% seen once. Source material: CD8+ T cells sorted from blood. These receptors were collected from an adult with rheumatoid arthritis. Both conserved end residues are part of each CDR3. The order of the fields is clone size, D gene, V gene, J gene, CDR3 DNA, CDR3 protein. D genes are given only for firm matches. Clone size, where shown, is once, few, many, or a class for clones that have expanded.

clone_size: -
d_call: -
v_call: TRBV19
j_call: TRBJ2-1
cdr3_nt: TGTGCCAGTAGGCACGGTGGGAGATACAATGAGCAGTTCTTC
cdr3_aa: CASRHGGRYNEQFF

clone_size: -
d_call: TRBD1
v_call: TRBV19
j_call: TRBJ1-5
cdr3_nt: TGTGCCAGTAGTATAGCAGGGGGAGACGGTGGGCATTTT
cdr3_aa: CASSIAGGDGGHF

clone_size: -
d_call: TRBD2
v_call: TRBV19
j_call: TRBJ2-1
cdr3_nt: TGTGCCAGTACCCATTTTAGCGGGGGGGCTAATGAGCAGTTCTTC
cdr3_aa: CASTHFSGGANEQFF

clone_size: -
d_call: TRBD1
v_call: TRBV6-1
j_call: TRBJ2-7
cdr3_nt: TGTGCCAGCAGGGCACAGGGGACCTACGAGCAGTACTTC
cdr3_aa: CASRAQGTYEQYF

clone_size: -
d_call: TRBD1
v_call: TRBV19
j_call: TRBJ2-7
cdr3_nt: TGTGCCAGTAGTATAGCAGGGACAGGGGCAGACGAGCAGTACTTC
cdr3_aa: CASSIAGTGADEQYF

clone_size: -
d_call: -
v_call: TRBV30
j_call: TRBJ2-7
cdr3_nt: TGTGCCTGGACGGCTTCTCACGAGCAGTACTTC
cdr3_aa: CAWTASHEQYF

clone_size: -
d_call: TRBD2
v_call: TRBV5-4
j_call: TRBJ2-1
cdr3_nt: TGTGCCAGCAGCTTACCCGGACTAGCGGACTACAATGAGCAGTTCTTC
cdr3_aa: CASSLPGLADYNEQFF

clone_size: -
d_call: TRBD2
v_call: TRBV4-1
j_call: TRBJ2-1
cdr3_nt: TGCGCCAGCAGCCAACTTCTAGCGGATGAGCAGTTCTTC
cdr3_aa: CASSQLLADEQFF

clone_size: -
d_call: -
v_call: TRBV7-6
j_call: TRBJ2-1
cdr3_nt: TGTGCCAGCAGCTTGCTCAGGGGGGACAATGAGCAGTTCTTC
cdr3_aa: CASSLLRGDNEQFF

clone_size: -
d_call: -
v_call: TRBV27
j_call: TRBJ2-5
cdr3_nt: TGTGCCAGCAGTAGGCAGGGAGAAGAGACCCAGTACTTC
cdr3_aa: CASSRQGEETQYF

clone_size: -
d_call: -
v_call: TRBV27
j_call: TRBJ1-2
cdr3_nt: TGTGCCAGCAGGGGTTGGGAGGGGAACTATGGCTACACCTTC
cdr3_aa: CASRGWEGNYGYTF

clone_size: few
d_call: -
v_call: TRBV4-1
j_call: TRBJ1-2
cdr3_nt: TGCGCCAGCAGCCAAGCGGACGTCTATGGCTACACCTTC
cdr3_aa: CASSQADVYGYTF

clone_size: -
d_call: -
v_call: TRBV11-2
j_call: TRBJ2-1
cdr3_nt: TGTGCCAGCACCACGGGGGTAGCCGCCTACAATGAGCAGTTCTTC
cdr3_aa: CASTTGVAAYNEQFF

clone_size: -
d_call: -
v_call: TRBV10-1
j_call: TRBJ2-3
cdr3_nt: TGCGCCAGCAGTGAGTACATTGATACGCAGTATTTT
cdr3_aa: CASSEYIDTQYF

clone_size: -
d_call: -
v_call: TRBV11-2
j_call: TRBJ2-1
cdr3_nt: TGTGCCAGCCTTCCCGCCGGCTGGCACAATGAGCAGTTCTTC
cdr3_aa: CASLPAGWHNEQFF

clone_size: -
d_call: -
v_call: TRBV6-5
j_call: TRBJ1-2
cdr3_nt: TGTGCCAGCAGCGAACAGGTTAACTATGGCTACACCTTC
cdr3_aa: CASSEQVNYGYTF

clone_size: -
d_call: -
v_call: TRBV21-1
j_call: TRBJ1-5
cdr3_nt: TGTGCCAGCAGCAAATTCGGACAGGCGATTTATAGCAATCAGCCCCAGCATTTT
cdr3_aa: CASSKFGQAIYSNQPQHF

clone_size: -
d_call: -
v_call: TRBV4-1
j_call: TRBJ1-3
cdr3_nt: TGCGCCAGCAGCCAAGTCGGGGGTCTCACGGGAAACACCATATATTTT
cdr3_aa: CASSQVGGLTGNTIYF

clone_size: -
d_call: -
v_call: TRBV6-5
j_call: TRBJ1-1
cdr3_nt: TGTGCCAGCACCAGAGGGACTGAAGCTTTCTTT
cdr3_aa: CASTRGTEAFF

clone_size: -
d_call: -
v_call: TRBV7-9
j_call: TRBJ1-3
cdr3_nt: TGTGCCAGCACCCCTCGGGGGGGATTTAGGTCTGGAAACACCATATATTTT
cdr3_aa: CASTPRGGFRSGNTIYF

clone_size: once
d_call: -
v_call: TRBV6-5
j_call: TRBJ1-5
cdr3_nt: TGTGCCAGCAGCAAACAGGGTCACAATCAGCCCCAGCATTTT
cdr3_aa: CASSKQGHNQPQHF

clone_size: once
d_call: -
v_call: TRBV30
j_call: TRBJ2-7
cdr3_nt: TGTGCCTGGAGTGTACTTAGGGTAAGGGAGCAGTACTTC
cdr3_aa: CAWSVLRVREQYF

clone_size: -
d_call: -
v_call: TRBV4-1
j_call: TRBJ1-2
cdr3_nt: TGCGCCAGCAGCCAAGATCTACGGGCGGCCCATGGCTACACCTTC
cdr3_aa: CASSQDLRAAHGYTF

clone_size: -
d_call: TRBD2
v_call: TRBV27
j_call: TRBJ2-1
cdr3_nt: TGTGCCAGCAGGGGGACTAGCTGGTCCTCCAATGAGCAGTTCTTC
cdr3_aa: CASRGTSWSSNEQFF

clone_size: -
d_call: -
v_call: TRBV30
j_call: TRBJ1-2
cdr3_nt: TGTGCCTGGAGTAGCACAGCGTTCTATGGCTACACCTTC
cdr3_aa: CAWSSTAFYGYTF

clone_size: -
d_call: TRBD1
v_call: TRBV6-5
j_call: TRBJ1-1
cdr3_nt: TGTGCCAGCAGCCCGGCGACAGGGTTCTTCACTGAAGCTTTCTTT
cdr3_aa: CASSPATGFFTEAFF

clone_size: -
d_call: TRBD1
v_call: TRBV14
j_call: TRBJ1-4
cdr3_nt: TGTGCCAGCAGCCGGACAGGGTGGGCAACTAATGAAAAACTGTTTTTT
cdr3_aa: CASSRTGWATNEKLFF

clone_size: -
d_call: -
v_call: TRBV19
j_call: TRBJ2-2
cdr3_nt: TGTGCCAGTAGTATAGCCCGCGGGACACACGGGGAGCTGTTTTTT
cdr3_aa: CASSIARGTHGELFF

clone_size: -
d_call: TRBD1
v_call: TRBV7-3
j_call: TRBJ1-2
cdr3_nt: TGTGCCAGCACCCCGCGGGGGGCCCTCATTCTAGGCAGGGGGAACTATGGCTACACCTTC
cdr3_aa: CASTPRGALILGRGNYGYTF

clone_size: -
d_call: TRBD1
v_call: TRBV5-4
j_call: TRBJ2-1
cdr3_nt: TGTGCCAGCAGCTTGGCCGGGACAGGGGAAGTCAATGAGCAGTTCTTC
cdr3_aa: CASSLAGTGEVNEQFF

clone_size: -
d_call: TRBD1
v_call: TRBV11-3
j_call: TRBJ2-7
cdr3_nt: TGTGCCAGCAGCGCCAGGGGGAGTTGGGAGCAGTACTTC
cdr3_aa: CASSARGSWEQYF

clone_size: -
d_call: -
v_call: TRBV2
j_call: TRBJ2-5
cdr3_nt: TGTGCCAGCAGCGGGAGTGAACCAGGAGAGACCCAGTACTTC
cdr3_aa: CASSGSEPGETQYF

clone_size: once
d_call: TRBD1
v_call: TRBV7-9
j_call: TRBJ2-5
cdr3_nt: TGTGCCAGCAGGCTACAGGGGGGCTACCAAGAGACCCAGTACTTC
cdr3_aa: CASRLQGGYQETQYF

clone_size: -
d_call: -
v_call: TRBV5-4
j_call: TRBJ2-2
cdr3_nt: TGTGCCAGCTTATCCGAGGACAGCTCCAACACCGGGGAGCTGTTTTTT
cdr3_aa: CASLSEDSSNTGELFF

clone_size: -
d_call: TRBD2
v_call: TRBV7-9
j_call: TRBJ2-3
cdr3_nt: TGTGCCAGCAGCGAGGCGGGGGGTCCTTTTGAGGCGGATACGCAGTATTTT
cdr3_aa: CASSEAGGPFEADTQYF

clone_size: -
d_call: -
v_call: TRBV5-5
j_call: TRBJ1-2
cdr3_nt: TGTGCCAGCAGCTTGGAGCGGGACGTAAACTATGGCTACACCTTC
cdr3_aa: CASSLERDVNYGYTF

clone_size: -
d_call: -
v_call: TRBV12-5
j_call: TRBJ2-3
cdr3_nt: TGTGCTAGTGGAGTTACGGGGCCCAACACAGATACGCAGTATTTT
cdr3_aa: CASGVTGPNTDTQYF

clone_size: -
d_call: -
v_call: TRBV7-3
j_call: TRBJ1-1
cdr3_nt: TGTGCCAGCAGCTTAATGGGACAACCGAACACTGAAGCTTTCTTT
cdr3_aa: CASSLMGQPNTEAFF

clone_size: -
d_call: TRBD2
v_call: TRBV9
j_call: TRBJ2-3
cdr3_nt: TGTGCCAGCAGCCTCGGGACTAGCGGGGGGCTCACAGATACGCAGTATTTT
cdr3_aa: CASSLGTSGGLTDTQYF

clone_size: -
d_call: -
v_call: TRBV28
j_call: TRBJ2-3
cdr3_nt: TGTGCCAGCAGCCCCCTTGACCCACTCACAGATACGCAGTATTTT
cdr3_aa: CASSPLDPLTDTQYF

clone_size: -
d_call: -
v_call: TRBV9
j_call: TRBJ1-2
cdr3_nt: TGTGCCAGCAGCGTCACCGGGACACTTTATGGCTACACCTTC
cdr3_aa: CASSVTGTLYGYTF

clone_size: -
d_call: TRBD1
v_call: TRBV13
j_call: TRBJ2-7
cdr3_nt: TGTGCCAGCAGAGGACAGGGGTCCGGAGCCTACGAGCAGTACTTC
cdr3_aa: CASRGQGSGAYEQYF

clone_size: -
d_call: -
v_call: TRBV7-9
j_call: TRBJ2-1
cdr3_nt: TGTGCCAGCATCCCGGACCCTAACCGGGATGAGCAGTTCTTC
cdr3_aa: CASIPDPNRDEQFF

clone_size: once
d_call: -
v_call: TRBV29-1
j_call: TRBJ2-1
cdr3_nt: TGCAGCGTTGACTGGGGATACAATGAGCAGTTCTTC
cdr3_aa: CSVDWGYNEQFF

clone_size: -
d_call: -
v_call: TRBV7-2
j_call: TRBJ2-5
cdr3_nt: TGTGCCAGCAGCCCGCCAGGGTGGGAGACCCAGTACTTC
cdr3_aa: CASSPPGWETQYF